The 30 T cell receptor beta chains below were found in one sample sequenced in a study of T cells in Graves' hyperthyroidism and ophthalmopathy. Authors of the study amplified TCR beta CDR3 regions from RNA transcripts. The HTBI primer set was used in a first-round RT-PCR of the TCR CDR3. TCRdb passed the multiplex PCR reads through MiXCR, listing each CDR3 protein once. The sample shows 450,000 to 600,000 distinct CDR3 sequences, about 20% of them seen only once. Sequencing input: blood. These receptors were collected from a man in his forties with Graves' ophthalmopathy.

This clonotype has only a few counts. The CDR3 bases are TGCAGTGCCCGAGGGAGGGAAGGGCTAGCCAAAAACATTCAGTACTTC. Translated, it gives CSARGREGLAKNIQYF. V and J are TRBV20-1 and TRBJ2-4; 7 bases are a match to TRBD2. Germline loops: CDR1 DFQATT, CDR2 SNEGSKA (reference sequence). The V and J ends lost 6 bases and 0 bases, in that order; junction bases with no gene match: 11. The CDR3 totals 16 residues.

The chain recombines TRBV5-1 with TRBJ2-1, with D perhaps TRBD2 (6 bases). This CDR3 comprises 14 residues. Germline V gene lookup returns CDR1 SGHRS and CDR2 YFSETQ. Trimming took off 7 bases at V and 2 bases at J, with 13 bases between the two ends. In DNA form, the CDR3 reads TGCGCCAGCCGCCGGGACTCTGCCTACAATGAGCAGTTCTTC. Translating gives CASRRDSAYNEQFF.

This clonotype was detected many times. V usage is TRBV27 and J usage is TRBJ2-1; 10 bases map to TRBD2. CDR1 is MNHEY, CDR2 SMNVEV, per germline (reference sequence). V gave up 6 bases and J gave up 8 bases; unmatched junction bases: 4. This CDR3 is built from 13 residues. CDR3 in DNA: TGTGCCAGCAGACCGGGACTAGCGTATGAGCAGTTCTTC. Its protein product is CASRPGLAYEQFF.

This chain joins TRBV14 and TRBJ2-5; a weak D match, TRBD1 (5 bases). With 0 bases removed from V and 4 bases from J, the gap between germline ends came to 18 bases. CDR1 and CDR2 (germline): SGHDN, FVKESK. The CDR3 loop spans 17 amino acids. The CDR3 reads CASSQDQGSVVRETQYF. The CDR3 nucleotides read TGTGCCAGCAGCCAAGATCAGGGAAGCGTGGTTCGAGAGACCCAGTACTTC.

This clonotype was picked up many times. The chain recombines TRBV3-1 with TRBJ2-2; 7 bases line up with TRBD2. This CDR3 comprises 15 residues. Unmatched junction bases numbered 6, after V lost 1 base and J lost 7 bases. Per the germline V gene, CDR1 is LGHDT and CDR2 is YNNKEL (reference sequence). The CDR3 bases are TGTGCCAGCAGCCAAGCTAGCGGAGCAGGCGGGGAGCTGTTTTTT. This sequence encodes CASSQASGAGGELFF.

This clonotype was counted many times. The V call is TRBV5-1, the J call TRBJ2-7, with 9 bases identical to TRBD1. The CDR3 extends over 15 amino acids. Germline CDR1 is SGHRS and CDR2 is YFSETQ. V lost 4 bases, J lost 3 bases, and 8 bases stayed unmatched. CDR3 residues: CASSPGTGSFYEQYF. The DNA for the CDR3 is TGCGCCAGCAGCCCGGGGACAGGGTCTTTCTACGAGCAGTACTTC.

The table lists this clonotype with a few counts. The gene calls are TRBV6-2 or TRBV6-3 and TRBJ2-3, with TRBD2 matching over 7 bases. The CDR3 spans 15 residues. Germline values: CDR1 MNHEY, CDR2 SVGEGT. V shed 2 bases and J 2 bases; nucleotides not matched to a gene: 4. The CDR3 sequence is CASSYLGTNTDTQYF. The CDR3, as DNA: TGTGCCAGCAGTTACCTCGGGACTAACACAGATACGCAGTATTTT.

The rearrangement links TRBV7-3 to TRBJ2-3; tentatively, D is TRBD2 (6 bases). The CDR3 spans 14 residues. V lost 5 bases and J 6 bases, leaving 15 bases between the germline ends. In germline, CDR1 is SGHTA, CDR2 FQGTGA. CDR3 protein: CASSPTSHPDTQYF. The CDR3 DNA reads TGTGCCAGCAGCCCGACTAGTCACCCCGATACGCAGTATTTT.

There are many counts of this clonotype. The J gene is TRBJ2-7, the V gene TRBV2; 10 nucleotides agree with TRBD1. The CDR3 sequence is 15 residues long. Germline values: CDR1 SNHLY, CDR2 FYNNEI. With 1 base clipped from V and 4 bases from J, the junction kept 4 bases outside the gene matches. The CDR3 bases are TGTGCCAGCAGTGAAGGGGGGACAGGGGCGTACGAGCAGTACTTC. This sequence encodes CASSEGGTGAYEQYF.

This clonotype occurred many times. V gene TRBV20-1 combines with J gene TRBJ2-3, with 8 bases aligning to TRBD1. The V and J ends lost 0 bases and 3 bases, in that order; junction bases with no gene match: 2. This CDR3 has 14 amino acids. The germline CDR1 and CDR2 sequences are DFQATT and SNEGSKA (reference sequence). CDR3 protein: CSARDNRGTDTQYF. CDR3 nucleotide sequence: TGCAGTGCTAGAGACAACAGGGGGACAGATACGCAGTATTTT.

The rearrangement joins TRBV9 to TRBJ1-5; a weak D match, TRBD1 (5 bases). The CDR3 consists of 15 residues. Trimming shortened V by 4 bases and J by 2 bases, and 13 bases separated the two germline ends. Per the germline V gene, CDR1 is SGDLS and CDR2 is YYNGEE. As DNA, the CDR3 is TGTGCCAGCAGCCCCGAGGGGATGGGCAATCAGCCCCAGCATTTT. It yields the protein CASSPEGMGNQPQHF.

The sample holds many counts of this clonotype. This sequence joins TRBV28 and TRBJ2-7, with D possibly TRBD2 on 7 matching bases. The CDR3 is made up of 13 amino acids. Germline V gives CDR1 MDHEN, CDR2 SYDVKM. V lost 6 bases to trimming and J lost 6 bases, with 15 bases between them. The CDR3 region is CASSFWGGREQYF. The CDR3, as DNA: TGTGCCAGCAGCTTCTGGGGGGGGCGCGAGCAGTACTTC.

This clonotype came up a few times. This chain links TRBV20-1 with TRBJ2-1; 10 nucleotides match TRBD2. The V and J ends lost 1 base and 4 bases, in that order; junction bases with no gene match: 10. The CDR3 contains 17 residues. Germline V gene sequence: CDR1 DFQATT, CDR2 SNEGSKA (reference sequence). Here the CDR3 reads CSARGGVPSGSYNEQFF. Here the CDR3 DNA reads TGCAGTGCTAGAGGTGGGGTGCCTAGCGGGAGTTACAATGAGCAGTTCTTC.

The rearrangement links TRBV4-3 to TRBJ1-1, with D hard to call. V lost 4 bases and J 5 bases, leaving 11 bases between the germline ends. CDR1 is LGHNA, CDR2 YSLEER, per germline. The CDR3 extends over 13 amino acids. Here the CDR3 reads CASSPTRGTEAFF. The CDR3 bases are TGCGCCAGCAGCCCCACACGGGGAACTGAAGCTTTCTTT.

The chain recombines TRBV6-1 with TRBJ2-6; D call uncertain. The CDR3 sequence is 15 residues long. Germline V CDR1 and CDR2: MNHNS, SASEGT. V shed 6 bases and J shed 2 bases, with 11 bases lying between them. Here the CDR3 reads CASSPDRAGANVLTF. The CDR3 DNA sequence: TGTGCCAGCAGCCCCGATAGGGCTGGGGCCAACGTCCTGACTTTC.

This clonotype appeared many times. The CDR3 reads CASRTLYGYTF. CDR3 DNA sequence: TGTGCCAGCAGGACGTTATATGGCTACACCTTC. This chain uses TRBV2 with TRBJ1-2; D is undetermined. CDR3 size: 11 residues. The V and J ends lost 6 bases and 5 bases respectively, with 7 bases between them. The V gene's germline CDR1 is SNHLY and CDR2 FYNNEI.

Here the CDR3 reads CASSLGGTDDEQYF. The CDR3 nucleotides are TGTGCCAGCAGCTTAGGAGGGACGGACGATGAGCAGTACTTC. The chain has TRBV7-8 and TRBJ2-7; D possibly matches TRBD1 or TRBD2 (5 bases each). Germline CDR1 and CDR2: SGHVS and FQNEAQ. The CDR3 has 14 amino acids. The V end lost 1 base, the J end lost 7 bases, and 14 bases lay between the germline ends.

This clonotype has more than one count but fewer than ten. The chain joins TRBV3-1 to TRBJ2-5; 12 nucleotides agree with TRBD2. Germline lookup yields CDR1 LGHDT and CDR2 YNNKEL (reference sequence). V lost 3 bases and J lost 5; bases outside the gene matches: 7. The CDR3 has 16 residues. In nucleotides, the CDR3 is TGTGCCAGCAGCCAGGCTAGCGGGGGGGCCGGGGAGACCCAGTACTTC. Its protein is CASSQASGGAGETQYF.

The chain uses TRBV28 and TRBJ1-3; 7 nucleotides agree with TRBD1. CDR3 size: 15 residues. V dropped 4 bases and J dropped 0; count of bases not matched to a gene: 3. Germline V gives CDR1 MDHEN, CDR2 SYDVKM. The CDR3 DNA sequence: TGTGCCAGCAGTTCCGGACAGGCCTCTGGAAACACCATATATTTT. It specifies CASSSGQASGNTIYF.

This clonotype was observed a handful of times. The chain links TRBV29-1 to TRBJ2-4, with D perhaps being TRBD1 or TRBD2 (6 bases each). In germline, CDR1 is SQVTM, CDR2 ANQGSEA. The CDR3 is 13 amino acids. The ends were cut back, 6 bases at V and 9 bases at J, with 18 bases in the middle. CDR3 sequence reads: CSVGGTPEGIQYF. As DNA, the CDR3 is TGCAGCGTCGGCGGGACACCTGAAGGCATTCAGTACTTC.

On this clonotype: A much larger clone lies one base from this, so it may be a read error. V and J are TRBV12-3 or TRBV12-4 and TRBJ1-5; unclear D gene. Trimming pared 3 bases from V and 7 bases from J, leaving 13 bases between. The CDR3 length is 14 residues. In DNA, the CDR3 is TGTGCCAGCAGTTTGCATAGCCTCAAACAGCCCCAGCATTTT. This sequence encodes CASSLHSLKQPQHF.

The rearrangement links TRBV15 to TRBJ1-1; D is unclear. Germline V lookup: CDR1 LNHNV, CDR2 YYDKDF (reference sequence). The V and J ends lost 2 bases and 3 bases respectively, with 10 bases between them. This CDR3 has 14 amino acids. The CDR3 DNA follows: TGTGCCACCAGCAGACCGGAGAGTTACACTGAAGCTTTCTTT. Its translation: CATSRPESYTEAFF.

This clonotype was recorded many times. Here the CDR3 reads CASSLPGGKLFF. The DNA for the CDR3 is TGTGCCAGCAGCCTCCCTGGTGGAAAACTGTTTTTT. The chain combines TRBV11-2 with TRBJ1-4, with D hard to call. The CDR3 extends over 12 amino acids. V was clipped by 5 bases and J by 10 bases, with 11 bases between them. The germline gives CDR1 SGHAT, CDR2 FQNNGV.

The CDR3 sequence: CASSLTPTTIYEQYF. The CDR3 DNA reads as TGTGCCAGCAGCTTGACTCCAACGACCATTTACGAGCAGTACTTC. J is TRBJ2-7 and V is TRBV7-3, with D unresolved. Germline CDR1 SGHTA, CDR2 FQGTGA. CDR3 length: 15 amino acids. The V end lost 3 bases, the J end lost 4 bases, and 16 bases lay between the germline ends.

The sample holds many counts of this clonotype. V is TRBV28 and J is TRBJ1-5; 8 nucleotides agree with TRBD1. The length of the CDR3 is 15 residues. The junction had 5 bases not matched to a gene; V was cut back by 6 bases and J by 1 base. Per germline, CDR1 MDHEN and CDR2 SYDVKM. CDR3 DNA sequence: TGTGCCAGCAGCTTGCAGGGGGCGAGCAATCAGCCCCAGCATTTT. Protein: CASSLQGASNQPQHF.

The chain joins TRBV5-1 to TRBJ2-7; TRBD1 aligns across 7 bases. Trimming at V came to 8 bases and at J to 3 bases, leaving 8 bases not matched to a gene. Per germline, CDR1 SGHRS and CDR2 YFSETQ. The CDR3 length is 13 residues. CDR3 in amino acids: CASTWGQRYEQYF. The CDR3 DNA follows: TGCGCCAGTACCTGGGGACAGCGCTACGAGCAGTACTTC.

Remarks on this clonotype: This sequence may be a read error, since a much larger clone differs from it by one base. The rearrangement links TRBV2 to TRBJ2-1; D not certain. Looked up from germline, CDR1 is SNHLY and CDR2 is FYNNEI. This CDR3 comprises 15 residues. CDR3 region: CASKRTESSCNEQFF. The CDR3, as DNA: TGTGCCAGCAAAAGGACGGAGAGCTCCTGCAATGAGCAGTTCTTC.

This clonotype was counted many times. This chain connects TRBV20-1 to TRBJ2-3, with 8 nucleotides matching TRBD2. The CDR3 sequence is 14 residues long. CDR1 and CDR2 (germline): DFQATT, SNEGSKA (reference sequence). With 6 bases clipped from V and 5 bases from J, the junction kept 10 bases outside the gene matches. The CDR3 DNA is TGCAGTGCCCGAGGGGGACTAGATGAAGATACGCAGTATTTT. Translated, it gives CSARGGLDEDTQYF.

The CDR3 here is CAWKARVDSYEQYF. In DNA, the CDR3 is TGTGCCTGGAAAGCTCGCGTAGACTCCTACGAGCAGTACTTC. V usage is TRBV30 and J usage is TRBJ2-7, with D unclear. The CDR3 consists of 14 residues. Germline-derived CDR1 and CDR2 are GTSNPN and SVGIG (reference sequence). V was shortened by 4 bases and J by 0 bases, with 13 bases between the two germline ends.

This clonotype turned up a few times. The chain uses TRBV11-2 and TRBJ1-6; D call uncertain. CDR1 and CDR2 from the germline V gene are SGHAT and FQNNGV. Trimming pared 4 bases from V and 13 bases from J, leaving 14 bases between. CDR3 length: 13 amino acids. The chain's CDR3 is CASSYSIGGPLHF. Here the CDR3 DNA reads TGTGCCAGCAGCTATAGTATAGGAGGGCCCCTCCACTTT.